The sequence of this T cell receptor beta chain was determined in a study of graft-versus-host responses after intestinal transplantation. Libraries were prepared by immunoSEQ multiplex PCR; TCRdb keeps only in-frame clonotypes and omits some of them. The sample yields 90,000 to 100,000 clones, about 82% seen once. The trim removed 4 bases at V and 5 bases at J, leaving 11 bases unmatched. The CDR3 runs to 16 residues. The germline V gene has CDR1 MNHEY and CDR2 SVGAGI. This receptor was identified in a human patient who received an intestinal transplant, so some T cells may come from the graft donor. The sequencing used PBMCs, collected 255 days after intestinal transplant. The rearrangement uses TRBV6-5 and TRBJ2-4, with 7 bases aligning to TRBD1. The CDR3 region is CASSSTTGDWENIQYF. CDR3 DNA: TGTGCCAGCAGTTCGACCACAGGGGATTGGGAAAACATTCAGTACTTC.